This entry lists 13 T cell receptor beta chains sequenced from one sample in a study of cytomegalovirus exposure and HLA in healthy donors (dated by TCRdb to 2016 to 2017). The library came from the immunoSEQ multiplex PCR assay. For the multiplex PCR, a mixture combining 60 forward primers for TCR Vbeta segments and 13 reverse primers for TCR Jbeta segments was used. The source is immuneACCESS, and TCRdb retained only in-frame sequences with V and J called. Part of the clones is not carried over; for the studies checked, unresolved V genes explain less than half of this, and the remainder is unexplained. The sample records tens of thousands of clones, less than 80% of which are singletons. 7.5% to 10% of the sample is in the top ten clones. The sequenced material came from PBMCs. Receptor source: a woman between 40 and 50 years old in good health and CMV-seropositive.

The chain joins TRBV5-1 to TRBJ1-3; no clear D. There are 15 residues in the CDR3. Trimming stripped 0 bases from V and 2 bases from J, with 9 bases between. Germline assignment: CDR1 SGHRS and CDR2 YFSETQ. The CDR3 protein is CASSLAGGAGNTIYF. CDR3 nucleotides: TGCGCCAGCAGCTTGGCTGGAGGAGCTGGAAACACCATATATTTT. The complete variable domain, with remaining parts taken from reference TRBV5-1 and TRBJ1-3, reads KAGVTQTPRYLIKTRGQQVTLSCSPISGHRSVSWYQQTPGQGLQFLFEYFSETQRNKGNFPGRFSGRQFSNSRSEMNVSTLELGDSALYLCASSLAGGAGNTIYFGEGSWLTVV.

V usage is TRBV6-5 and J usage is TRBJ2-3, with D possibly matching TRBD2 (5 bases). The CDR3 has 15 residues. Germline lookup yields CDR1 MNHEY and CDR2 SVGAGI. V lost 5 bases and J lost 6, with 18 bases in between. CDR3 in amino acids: CASSRSSGYGDTQYF. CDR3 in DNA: TGTGCCAGCAGTAGGTCCTCGGGGTACGGGGATACGCAGTATTTT.

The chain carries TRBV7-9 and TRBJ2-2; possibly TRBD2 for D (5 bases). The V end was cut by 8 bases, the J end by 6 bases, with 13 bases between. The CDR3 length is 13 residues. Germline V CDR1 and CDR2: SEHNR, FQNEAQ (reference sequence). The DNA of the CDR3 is TGTGCCAGCCTAGCCAGGACGGCCGGGGAGCTGTTTTTT. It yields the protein CASLARTAGELFF.

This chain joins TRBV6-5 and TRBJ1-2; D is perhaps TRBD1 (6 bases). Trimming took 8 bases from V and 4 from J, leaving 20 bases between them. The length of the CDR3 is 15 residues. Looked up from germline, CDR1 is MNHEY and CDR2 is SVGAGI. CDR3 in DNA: TGTGCCAGCGGGAAAGCGGGGGGCCTCGGCTATGGCTACACCTTC. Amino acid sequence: CASGKAGGLGYGYTF.

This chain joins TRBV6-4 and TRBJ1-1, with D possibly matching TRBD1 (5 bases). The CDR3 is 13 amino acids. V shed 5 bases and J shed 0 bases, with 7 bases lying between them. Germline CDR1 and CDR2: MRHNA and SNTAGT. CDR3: CASSTGLNTEAFF. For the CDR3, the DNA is TGTGCCAGCAGTACAGGCCTGAACACTGAAGCTTTCTTT.

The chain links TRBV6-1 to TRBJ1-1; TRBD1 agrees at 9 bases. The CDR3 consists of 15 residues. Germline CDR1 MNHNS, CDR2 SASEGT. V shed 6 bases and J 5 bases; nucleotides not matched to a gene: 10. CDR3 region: CASRLDRGPLTEAFF. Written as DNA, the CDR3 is TGTGCCAGCAGGCTGGACAGGGGCCCTTTAACTGAAGCTTTCTTT.

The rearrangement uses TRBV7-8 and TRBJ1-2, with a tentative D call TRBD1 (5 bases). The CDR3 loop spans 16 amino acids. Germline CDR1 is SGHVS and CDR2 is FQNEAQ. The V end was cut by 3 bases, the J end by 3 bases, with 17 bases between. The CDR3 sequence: CASSLRFREAYYGYTF. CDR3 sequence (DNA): TGTGCCAGCAGCTTGAGGTTCAGGGAAGCGTACTATGGCTACACCTTC.

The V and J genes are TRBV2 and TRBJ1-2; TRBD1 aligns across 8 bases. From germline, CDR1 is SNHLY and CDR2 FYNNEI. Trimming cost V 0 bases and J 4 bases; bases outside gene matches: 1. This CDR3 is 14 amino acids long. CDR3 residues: CASSEATGGYGYTF. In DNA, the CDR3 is TGTGCCAGCAGTGAAGCCACAGGGGGCTATGGCTACACCTTC.

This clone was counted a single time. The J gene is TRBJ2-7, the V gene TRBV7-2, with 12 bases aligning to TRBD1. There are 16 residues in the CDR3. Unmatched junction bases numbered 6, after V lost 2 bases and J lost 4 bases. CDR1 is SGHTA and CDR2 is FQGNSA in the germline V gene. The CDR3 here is CASSLYGTGGSYEQYF. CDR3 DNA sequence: TGTGCCAGCAGCTTATATGGGACAGGGGGCTCTTACGAGCAGTACTTC.

In DNA, the CDR3 is TGTGCCAGCAGCCAAGGGGCCGGGGGCTATGGCTACACCTTC. The encoded protein is CASSQGAGGYGYTF. This chain uses TRBV14 with TRBJ1-2; D possibly corresponds to TRBD1 (5 bases). This CDR3 region has 14 residues. Germline CDR1 SGHDN, CDR2 FVKESK. The V end lost 1 base, the J end lost 4 bases, and 10 bases lay between the germline ends.

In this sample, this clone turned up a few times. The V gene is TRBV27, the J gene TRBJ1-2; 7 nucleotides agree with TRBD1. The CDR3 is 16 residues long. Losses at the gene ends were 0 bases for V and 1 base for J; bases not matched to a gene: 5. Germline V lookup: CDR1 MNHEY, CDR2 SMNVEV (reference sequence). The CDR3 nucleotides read TGTGCCAGCAGTTTATCGGGACAGAACCTTAACTATGGCTACACCTTC. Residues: CASSLSGQNLNYGYTF.

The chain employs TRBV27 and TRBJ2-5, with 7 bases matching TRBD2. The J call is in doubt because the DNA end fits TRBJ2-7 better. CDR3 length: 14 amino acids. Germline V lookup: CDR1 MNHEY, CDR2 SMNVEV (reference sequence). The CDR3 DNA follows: TGTGCCAGCAGTTTCAGCGGGGTCTCCTACGAGCAGTACTTC. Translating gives CASSFSGVSYEQYF.

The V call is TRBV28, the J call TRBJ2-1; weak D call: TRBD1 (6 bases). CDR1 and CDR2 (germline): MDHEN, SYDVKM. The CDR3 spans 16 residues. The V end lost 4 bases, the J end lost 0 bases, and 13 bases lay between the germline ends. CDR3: CASSSGTGYSYNEQFF. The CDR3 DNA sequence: TGTGCCAGCAGTTCCGGAACAGGGTACTCCTACAATGAGCAGTTCTTC. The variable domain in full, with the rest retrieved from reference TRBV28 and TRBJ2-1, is DVKVTQSSRYLVKRTGEKVFLECVQDMDHENMFWYRQDPGLGLRLIYFSYDVKMKEKGDIPEGYSVSREKKERFSLILESASTNQTSMYLCASSSGTGYSYNEQFFGPGTRLTVL.